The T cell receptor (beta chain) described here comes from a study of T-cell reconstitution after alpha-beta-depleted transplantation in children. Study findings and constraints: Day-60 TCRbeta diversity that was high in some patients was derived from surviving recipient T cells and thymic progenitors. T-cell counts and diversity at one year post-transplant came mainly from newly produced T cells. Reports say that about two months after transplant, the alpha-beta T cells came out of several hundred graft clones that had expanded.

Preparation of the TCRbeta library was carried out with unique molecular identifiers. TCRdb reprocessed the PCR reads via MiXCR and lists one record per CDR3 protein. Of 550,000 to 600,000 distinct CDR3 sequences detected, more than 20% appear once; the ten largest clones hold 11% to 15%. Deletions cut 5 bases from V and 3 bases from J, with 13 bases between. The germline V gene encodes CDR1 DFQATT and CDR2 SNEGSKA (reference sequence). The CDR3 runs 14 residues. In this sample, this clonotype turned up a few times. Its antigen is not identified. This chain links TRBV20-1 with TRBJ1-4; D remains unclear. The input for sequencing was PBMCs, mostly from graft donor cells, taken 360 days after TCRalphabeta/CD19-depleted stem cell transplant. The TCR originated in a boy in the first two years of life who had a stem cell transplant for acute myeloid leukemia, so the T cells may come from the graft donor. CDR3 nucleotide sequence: TGCAGTGCTTCCGTTGCCGGGGCTAATGAAAAACTGTTTTTT. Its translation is CSASVAGANEKLFF.